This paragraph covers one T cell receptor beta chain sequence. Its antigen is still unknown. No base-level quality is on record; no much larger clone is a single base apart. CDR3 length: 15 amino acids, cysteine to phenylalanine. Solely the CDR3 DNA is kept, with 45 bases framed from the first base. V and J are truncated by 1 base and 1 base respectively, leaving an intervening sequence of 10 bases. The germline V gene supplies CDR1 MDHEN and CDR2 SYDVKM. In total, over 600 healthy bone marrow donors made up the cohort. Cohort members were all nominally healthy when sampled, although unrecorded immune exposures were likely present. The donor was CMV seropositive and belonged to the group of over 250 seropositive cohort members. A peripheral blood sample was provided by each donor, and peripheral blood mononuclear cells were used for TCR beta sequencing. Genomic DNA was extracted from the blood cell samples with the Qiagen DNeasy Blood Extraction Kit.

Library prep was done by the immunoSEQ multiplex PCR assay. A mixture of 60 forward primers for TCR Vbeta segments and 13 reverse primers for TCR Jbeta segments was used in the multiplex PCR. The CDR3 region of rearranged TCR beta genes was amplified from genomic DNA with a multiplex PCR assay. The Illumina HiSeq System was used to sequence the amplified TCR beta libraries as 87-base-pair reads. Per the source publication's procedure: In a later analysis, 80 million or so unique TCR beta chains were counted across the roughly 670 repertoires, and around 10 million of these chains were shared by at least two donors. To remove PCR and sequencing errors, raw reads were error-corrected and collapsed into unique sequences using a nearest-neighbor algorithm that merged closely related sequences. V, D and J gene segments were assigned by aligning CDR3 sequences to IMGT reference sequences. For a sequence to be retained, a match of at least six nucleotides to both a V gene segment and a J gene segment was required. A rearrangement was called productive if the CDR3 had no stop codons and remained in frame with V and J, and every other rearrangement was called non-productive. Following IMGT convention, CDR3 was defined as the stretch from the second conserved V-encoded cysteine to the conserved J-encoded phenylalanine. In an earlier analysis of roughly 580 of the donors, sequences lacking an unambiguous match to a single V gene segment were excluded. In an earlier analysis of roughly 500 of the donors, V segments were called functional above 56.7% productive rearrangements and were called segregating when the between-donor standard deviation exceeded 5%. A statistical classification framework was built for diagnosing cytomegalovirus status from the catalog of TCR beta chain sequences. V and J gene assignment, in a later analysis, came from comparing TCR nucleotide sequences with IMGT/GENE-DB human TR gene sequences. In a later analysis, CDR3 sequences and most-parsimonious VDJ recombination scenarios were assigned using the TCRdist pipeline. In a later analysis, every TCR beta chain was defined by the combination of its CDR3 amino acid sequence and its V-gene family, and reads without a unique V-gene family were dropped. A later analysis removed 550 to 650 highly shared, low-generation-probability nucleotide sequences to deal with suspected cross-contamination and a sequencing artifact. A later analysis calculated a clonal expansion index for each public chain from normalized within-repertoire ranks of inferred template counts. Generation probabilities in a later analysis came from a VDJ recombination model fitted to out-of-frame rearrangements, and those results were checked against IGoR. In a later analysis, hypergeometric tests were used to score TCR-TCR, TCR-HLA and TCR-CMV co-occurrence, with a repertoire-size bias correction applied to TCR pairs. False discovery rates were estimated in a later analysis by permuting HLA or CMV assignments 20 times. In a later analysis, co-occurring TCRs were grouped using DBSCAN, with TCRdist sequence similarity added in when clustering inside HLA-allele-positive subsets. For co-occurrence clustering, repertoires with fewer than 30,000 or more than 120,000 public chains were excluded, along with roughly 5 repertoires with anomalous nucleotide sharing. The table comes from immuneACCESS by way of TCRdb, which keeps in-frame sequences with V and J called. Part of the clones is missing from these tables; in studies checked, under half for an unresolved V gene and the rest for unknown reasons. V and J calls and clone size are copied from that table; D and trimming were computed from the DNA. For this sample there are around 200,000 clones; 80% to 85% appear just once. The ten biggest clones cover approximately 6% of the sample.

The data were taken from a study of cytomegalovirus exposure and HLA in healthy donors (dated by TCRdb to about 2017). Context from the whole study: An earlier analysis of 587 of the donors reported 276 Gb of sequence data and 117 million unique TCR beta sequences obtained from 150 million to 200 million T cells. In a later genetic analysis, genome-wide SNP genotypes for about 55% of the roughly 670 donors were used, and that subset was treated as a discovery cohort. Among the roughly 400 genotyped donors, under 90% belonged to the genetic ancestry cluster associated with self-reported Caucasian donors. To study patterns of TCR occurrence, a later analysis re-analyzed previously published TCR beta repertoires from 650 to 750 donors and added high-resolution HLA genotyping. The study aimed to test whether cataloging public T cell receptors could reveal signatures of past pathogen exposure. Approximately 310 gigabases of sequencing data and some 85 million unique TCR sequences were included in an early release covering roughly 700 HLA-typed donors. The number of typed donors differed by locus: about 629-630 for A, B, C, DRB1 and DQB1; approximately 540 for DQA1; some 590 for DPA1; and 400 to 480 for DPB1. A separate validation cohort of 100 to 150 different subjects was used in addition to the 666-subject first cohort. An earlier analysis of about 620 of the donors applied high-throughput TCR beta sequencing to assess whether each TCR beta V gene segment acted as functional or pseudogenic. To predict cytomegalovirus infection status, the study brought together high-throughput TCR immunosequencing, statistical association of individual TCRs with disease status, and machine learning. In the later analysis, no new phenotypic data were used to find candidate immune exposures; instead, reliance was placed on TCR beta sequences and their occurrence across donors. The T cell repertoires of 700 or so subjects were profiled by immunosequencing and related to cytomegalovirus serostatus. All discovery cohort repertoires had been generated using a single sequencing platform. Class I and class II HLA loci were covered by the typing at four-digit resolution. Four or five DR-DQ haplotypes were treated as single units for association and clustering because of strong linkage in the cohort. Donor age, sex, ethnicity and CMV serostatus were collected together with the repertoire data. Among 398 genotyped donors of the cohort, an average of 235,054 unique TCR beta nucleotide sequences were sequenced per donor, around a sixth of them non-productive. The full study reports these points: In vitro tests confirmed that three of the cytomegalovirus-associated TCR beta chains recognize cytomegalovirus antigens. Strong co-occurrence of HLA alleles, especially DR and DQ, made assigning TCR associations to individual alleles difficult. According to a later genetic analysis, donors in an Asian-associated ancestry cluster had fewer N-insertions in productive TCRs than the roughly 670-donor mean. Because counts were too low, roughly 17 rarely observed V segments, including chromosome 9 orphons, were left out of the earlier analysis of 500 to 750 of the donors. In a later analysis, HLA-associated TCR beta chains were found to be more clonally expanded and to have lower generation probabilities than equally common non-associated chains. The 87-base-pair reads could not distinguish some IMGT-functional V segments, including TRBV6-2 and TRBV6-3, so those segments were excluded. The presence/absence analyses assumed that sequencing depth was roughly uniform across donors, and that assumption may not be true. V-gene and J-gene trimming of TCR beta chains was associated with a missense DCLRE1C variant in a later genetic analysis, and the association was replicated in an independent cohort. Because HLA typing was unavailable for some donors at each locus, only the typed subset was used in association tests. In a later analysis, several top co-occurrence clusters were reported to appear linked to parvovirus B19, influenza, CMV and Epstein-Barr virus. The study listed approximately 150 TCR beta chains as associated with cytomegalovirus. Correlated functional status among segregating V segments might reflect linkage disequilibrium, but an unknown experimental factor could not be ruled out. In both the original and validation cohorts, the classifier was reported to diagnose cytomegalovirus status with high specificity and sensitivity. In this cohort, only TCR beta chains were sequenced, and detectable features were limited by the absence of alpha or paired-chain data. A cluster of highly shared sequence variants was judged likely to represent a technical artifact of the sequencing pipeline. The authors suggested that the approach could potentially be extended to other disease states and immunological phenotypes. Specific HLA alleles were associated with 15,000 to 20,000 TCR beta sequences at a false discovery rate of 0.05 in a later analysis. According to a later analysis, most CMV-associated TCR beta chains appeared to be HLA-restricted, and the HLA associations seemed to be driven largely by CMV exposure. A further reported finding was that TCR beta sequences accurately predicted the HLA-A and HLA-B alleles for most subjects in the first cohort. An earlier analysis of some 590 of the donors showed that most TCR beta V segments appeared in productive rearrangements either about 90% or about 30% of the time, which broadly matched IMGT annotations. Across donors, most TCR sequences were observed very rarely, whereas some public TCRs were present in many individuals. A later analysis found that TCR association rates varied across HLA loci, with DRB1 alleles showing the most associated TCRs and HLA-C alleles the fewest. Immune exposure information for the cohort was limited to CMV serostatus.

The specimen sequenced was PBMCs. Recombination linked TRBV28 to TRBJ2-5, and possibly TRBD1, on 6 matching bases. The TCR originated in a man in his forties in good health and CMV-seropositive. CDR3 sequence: CASSLFGTRQETQYF. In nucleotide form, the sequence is TGTGCCAGCAGTTTATTTGGGACACGCCAAGAGACCCAGTACTTC.